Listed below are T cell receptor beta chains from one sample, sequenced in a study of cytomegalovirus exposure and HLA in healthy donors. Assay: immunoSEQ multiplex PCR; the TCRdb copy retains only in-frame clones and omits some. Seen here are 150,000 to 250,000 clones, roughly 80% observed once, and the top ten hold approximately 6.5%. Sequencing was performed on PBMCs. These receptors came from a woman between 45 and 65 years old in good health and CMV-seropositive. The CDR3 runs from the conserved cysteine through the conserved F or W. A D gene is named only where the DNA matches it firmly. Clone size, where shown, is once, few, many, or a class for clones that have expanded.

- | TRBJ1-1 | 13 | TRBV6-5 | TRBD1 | CASRRGQYTEAFF | TGTGCCAGCAGGCGGGGACAGTACACTGAAGCTTTCTTT
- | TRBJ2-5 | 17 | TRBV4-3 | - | CASSQYGSGPARETQYF | TGCGCCAGCAGCCAATATGGCAGCGGGCCCGCGCGAGAGACCCAGTACTTC
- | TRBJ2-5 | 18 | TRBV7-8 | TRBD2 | CASSFRGLAGEFWETQYF | TGTGCCAGCAGCTTTAGGGGACTAGCGGGCGAGTTTTGGGAGACCCAGTACTTC
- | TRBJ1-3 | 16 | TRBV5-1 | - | CASSLATGSLGNTIYF | TGCGCCAGCAGCTTGGCGACGGGATCTCTGGGAAACACCATATATTTT
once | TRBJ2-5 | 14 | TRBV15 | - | CATSRDLHQETQYF | TGTGCCACCAGCAGGGACTTGCACCAAGAGACCCAGTACTTC
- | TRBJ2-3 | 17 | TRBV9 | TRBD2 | CASSVGEGGASTDTQYF | TGTGCCAGCAGCGTAGGTGAGGGAGGGGCTAGCACAGATACGCAGTATTTT
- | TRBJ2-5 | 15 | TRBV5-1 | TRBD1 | CASSQMSGGLETQYF | TGCGCCAGCAGCCAAATGTCAGGGGGCTTGGAGACCCAGTACTTC
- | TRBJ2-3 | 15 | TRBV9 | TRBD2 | CASSARGGYTDTQYF | TGTGCCAGCAGCGCCCGGGGGGGTTACACAGATACGCAGTATTTT
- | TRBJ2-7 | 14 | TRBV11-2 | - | CASSLGGNSYEQYF | TGTGCCAGCAGCTTAGGAGGGAACTCCTACGAGCAGTACTTC
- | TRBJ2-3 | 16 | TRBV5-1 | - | CASSLTGDSTGGTQYF | TGCGCCAGCAGCTTGACCGGGGACTCCACCGGCGGTACGCAGTATTTT